This T cell receptor (beta chain) was sequenced during a study of ipilimumab plus nivolumab after autologous stem cell transplantation. About the study: Median doses per patient: roughly five ipilimumab, seven to nine nivolumab. The myeloma group: high-risk transplant-naive, or relapse within 3 years after first autologous transplant. Study outcomes and limitations: TCR repertoire, Treg phenotype and gut microbiota reportedly support more study of this approach.

Patients got ipilimumab 1 mg/kg beginning 14 to 28 days post-transplant. This table comes from immunoSEQ multiplex PCR, and its TCRdb copy is limited to in-frame clones, with some not included. The sample consists of 37,000 or so clones, nearly 95% of them appearing once. Details on this clone: Its antigen is not identified.

Trimming cost V 1 base and J 4 bases; bases outside gene matches: 4. CDR1 and CDR2 (germline): KGHSH, LQKENI. The CDR3 consists of 14 residues. The rearrangement joins TRBV18 to TRBJ2-7; 7 nucleotides line up with TRBD1. The source material was PBMCs, sampled in a trial of ipilimumab plus nivolumab as post-transplant consolidation. The sequence was collected from a male donor with multiple myeloma. CDR3: CASSPRQGTYEQYF. The CDR3 DNA follows: TGTGCCAGCTCACCACGACAGGGAACTTACGAGCAGTACTTC.